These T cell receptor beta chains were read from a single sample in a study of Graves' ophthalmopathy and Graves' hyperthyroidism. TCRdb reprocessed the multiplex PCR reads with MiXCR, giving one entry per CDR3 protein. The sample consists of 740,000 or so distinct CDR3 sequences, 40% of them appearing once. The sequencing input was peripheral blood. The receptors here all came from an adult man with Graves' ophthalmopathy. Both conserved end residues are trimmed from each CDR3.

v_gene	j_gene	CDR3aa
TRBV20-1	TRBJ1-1	SARVPRTHNMNTEAF
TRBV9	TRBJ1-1	ASSVDYMNTEAF
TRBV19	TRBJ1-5	ASSARGSQYQPQH
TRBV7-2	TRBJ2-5	ASSLVSGDGETQY
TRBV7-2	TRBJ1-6	ASSPWTVNSPLH
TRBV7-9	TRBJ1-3	ASSLARGTGNTIY
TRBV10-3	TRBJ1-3	ASSYGFYKRGDTIY
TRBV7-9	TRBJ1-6	ASSQDRKEAYNSPLH
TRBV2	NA	ASSLGGENEQF
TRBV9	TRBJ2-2	ASSVGQGVGELF
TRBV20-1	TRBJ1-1	SARVGRTFLNTEAF
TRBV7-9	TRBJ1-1	ASSTAPGAHTEAF
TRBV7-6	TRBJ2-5	ASTRDRGQETQY
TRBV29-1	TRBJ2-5	ATGGTQY
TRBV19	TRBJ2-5	AITRTPGQQETQY
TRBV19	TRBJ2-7	ASSISKQTYEQY
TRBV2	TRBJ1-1	ASSYRRELGEAF
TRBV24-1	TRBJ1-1	ATSGTGGADTEAF
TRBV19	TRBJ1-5	ASSRSLGQGNQPQH
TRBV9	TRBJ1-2	ASTLGSPGNYGYT
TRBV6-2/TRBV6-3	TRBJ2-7	ASSYLASGIYEQY
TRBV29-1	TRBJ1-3	SVKTGPSGNTIY
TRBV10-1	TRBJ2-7	ASSDRTRAAEEQY
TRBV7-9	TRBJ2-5	ASSPGLAGVEEETQY
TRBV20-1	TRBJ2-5	SGSDIAGGETQY
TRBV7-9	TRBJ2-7	ASSLRPEANYEQY
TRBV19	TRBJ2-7	ASSYSAGRAPHEQY
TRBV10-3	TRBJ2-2	AIKGEPNTGELF
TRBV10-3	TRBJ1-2	AVQTGDYGYT
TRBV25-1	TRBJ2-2	ASSHTLADTGELF
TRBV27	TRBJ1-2	ASSLSRAGGRSGYT
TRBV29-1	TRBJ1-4	SAQALATNEKLF
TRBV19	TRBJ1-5	ASSGQANNQPQH
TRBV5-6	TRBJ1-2	ASSWVGQAHYGYT
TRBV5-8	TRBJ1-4	ASSRVVAVDVTNEKLF
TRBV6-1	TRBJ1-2	ASSRTGRRDYT
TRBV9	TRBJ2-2	ASSERGDMSGELF